The 26 T cell receptor beta chains reported below all come from one sample, sequenced in a study of blood T cell repertoires in COVID-19 (dated by TCRdb to the early 2020s). The library was made by the immunoSEQ multiplex PCR assay. Here the immuneACCESS table is served through TCRdb, limited to in-frame sequences with V and J called. Missing clones are a known gap in these copies; in checked studies unresolved V genes cover under half, and the rest lacks a known reason. The sample table contains around 400,000 clones; only one count was recorded for about nine tenths of them. The ten largest clones capture 1.5% to 2% of the sample. The source material was PBMCs or T cells enriched from blood (not recorded which). The source of these receptors is a woman in her twenties or thirties who had recovered from COVID-19.

V usage is TRBV19 and J usage is TRBJ1-5; D is undetermined. Trimming removed 1 base at V and 4 bases at J, with 11 bases between. Germline loops: CDR1 LNHDA, CDR2 SQIVND (reference sequence). The CDR3 loop spans 15 amino acids. CDR3 amino acids: CASSIVSQPNQPQHF. The CDR3 DNA follows: TGTGCCAGTAGTATAGTTTCACAGCCTAATCAGCCCCAGCATTTT.

CDR3 DNA sequence: TGTGCCAGTAGTCCACACCTTGCCTACGAGCAGTACTTC. Translation gives CASSPHLAYEQYF. V and J are TRBV19 and TRBJ2-7; D unresolved. Germline loops: CDR1 LNHDA, CDR2 SQIVND (reference sequence). Trimming shortened V by 5 bases and J by 2 bases, and 10 bases separated the two germline ends. The CDR3 consists of 13 residues.

The chain couples TRBV6-5 to TRBJ1-4, with unresolved D. Germline V lookup: CDR1 MNHEY, CDR2 SVGAGI. The CDR3 has 13 residues. Trimming left V 5 bases short and J 10 bases short, with 14 bases between. The CDR3 protein is CASSPGMTGKLFF. The CDR3 DNA sequence: TGTGCCAGCAGTCCCGGGATGACGGGAAAACTGTTTTTT.

The rearrangement uses TRBV30 and TRBJ1-1, with 10 nucleotides matching TRBD1. The J segment lost 7 bases and the V segment lost 5 bases, leaving 7 bases of the junction unmatched. Germline V gene sequence: CDR1 GTSNPN, CDR2 SVGIG (reference sequence). The CDR3 contains 13 residues. DNA for the CDR3: TGTGCCTGGCGGGAGACAGGGGGCGTTGAAGCTTTCTTT. Protein product: CAWRETGGVEAFF.

The rearrangement links TRBV5-6 to TRBJ1-6; 10 bases align to TRBD1. With V trimmed by 1 base and J by 7 bases, 2 bases remained unmatched. This CDR3 is 15 amino acids long. Germline loops: CDR1 SGHDT, CDR2 YYEEEE. The DNA of the CDR3 is TGTGCCAGCAGCTTGTGGGGACAGGGGAATTCACCCCTCCACTTT. Translated, it gives CASSLWGQGNSPLHF.

This clone has only one observation. Within the sample, other DNA sequences also encode this same CDR3. The chain recombines TRBV6-5 with TRBJ2-7; 12 bases match TRBD2. V was pared by 0 bases and J by 3 bases, with 0 bases of the junction left unmatched. CDR1 is MNHEY, CDR2 SVGAGI, per germline. This CDR3 has 15 amino acids. The CDR3 protein is CASSYSGLAGYEQYF. In DNA, the CDR3 is TGTGCCAGCAGTTACTCGGGACTAGCGGGCTACGAGCAGTACTTC.

This clone was detected only once. The rearrangement joins TRBV15 to TRBJ2-7; 8 bases line up with TRBD2. Trimming took 0 bases from V and 3 from J; bases not matched to a gene: 13. The CDR3 is 18 residues long. Per the germline V gene, CDR1 is LNHNV and CDR2 is YYDKDF (reference sequence). The CDR3, as DNA: TGTGCCACCAGCAGAGATCCCAGCCACGGGACTAGGTACTACGAGCAGTACTTC. Translation gives CATSRDPSHGTRYYEQYF.

A single count supports this clone. The CDR3 region is CASSRDRGNQPQHF. For the CDR3, the DNA is TGTGCCAGCAGCCGGGACAGAGGAAATCAGCCCCAGCATTTT. This rearrangement joins TRBV6-5 to TRBJ1-5, with 7 bases fitting TRBD1. The length of the CDR3 is 14 residues. Germline V gene lookup returns CDR1 MNHEY and CDR2 SVGAGI. The junction had 6 bases not matched to a gene; V was cut back by 6 bases and J by 4 bases.

The chain couples TRBV6-6 to TRBJ1-5; D might be TRBD1 (6 bases). Germline V gives CDR1 MNHNY, CDR2 SVGAGI (reference sequence). The CDR3 length is 14 residues. V lost 7 bases to trimming and J lost 3 bases, with 13 bases between them. The CDR3 is CASNQGKINQPQHF. The CDR3 DNA reads TGTGCCAGCAATCAGGGGAAGATCAATCAGCCCCAGCATTTT.

This clone appeared a single time. The chain uses TRBV4-2 and TRBJ2-1; TRBD2 matches at 12 bases. The CDR3 consists of 16 residues. Per the germline V gene, CDR1 is LGHNA and CDR2 is YNFKEQ. V was clipped by 1 base and J by 7 bases; unmatched bases: 5. CDR3 protein: CASSQGLAGVLNEQFF. The DNA of the CDR3 is TGTGCCAGCAGCCAAGGACTAGCGGGAGTTTTAAATGAGCAGTTCTTC.

In DNA form, the CDR3 reads TGTGCCAGCAGCTTAGGGAACAGGGGGCGCGGCTACACCTTC. Translated, it gives CASSLGNRGRGYTF. This chain joins TRBV7-9 and TRBJ1-2; 9 bases map to TRBD1. With V trimmed by 1 base and J by 8 bases, 5 bases remained unmatched. CDR1 is SEHNR and CDR2 is FQNEAQ in the germline V gene (reference sequence). The CDR3 has 14 residues.

The chain links TRBV19 to TRBJ1-5, with 8 bases lining up with TRBD1. The V gene end was trimmed by 6 bases and the J gene end by 6 bases; junction bases not matched to a gene: 7. The CDR3 length is 14 residues. CDR1 is LNHDA, CDR2 SQIVND, per germline (reference sequence). The CDR3 sequence: CASSWDRRVQPQHF. CDR3 bases: TGTGCCAGTAGCTGGGACAGGCGGGTTCAGCCCCAGCATTTT. The variable domain in full, with the rest retrieved from reference TRBV19 and TRBJ1-5, is DGGITQSPKYLFRKEGQNVTLSCEQNLNHDAMYWYRQDPGQGLRLIYYSQIVNDFQKGDIAEGYSVSREKKESFPLTVTSAQKNPTAFYLCASSWDRRVQPQHFGDGTRLSIL.

This clone has a handful of counts. This chain links TRBV3-1 (or the pseudogene TRBV3-2) with TRBJ1-2, with TRBD1 identical over 7 bases. CDR3 length: 13 amino acids. Germline CDR1 is LGHDT and CDR2 is YNNKEL (reference sequence). Trimming took 5 bases from V and 4 from J; bases not matched to a gene: 4. Here the CDR3 DNA reads TGTGCCAGCAGCGGGGACAGCCTCTATGGCTACACCTTC. As protein: CASSGDSLYGYTF.

The chain employs TRBV15 and TRBJ1-4; a weak D match, TRBD1 (5 bases). V was pared by 0 bases and J by 0 bases, with 20 bases between. CDR3 length equals 20 residues. The V gene's germline CDR1 is LNHNV and CDR2 YYDKDF (reference sequence). The CDR3 DNA sequence: TGTGCCACCAGCAGAGATTCGAGGGGAGGATCTTCTGCAACTAATGAAAAACTGTTTTTT. This gives the protein CATSRDSRGGSSATNEKLFF. Drawing the rest from reference TRBV15 and TRBJ1-4, the complete variable domain is DAMVIQNPRYQVTQFGKPVTLSCSQTLNHNVMYWYQQKSSQAPKLLFHYYDKDFNNEADTPDNFQSRRPNTSFCFLDIRSPGLGDTAMYLCATSRDSRGGSSATNEKLFFGSGTQLSVL.

The chain couples TRBV2 to TRBJ2-1; D call uncertain. This CDR3 is built from 10 residues. Between the trimmed V and J ends, which lost 5 bases and 15 bases, there was a span of 11 bases. From germline, CDR1 is SNHLY and CDR2 FYNNEI. CDR3 sequence reads: CASSLTFPFF. DNA for the CDR3: TGTGCCAGCAGTTTGACTTTTCCGTTCTTC.

V gene TRBV19 combines with J gene TRBJ1-1, with D perhaps matching TRBD1 (5 bases). Germline-derived CDR1 and CDR2 are LNHDA and SQIVND (reference sequence). CDR3 length equals 15 residues. V lost 7 bases and J lost 0, with 15 bases in between. The CDR3 sequence: CASTNWAGLNTEAFF. The CDR3 DNA is TGTGCCAGTACCAATTGGGCGGGGCTGAACACTGAAGCTTTCTTT.

The chain links TRBV7-9 to TRBJ1-1, with 8 bases lining up with TRBD1. The germline V gene has CDR1 SEHNR and CDR2 FQNEAQ (reference sequence). There are 14 residues in the CDR3. Trimming cost V 4 bases and J 2 bases; bases outside gene matches: 3. This CDR3 reads CASSSGQVNTEAFF. The CDR3 DNA follows: TGTGCCAGCAGCTCGGGACAGGTAAACACTGAAGCTTTCTTT. Using reference TRBV7-9 and TRBJ1-1 for the parts outside the CDR3, the full variable domain is DTGVSQNPRHKITKRGQNVTFRCDPISEHNRLYWYRQTLGQGPEFLTYFQNEAQLEKSRLLSDRFSAERPKGSFSTLEIQRTEQGDSAMYLCASSSGQVNTEAFFGQGTRLTVV.

The chain uses TRBV11-3 and TRBJ2-1, with 7 nucleotides matching TRBD1. The CDR3 spans 15 residues. Germline-derived CDR1 and CDR2 are SGHNT and YENEEA. V lost 4 bases and J lost 3; bases outside the gene matches: 6. CDR3 sequence reads: CASSSRQGVYNEQFF. The DNA for the CDR3 is TGTGCCAGCAGCTCACGACAGGGTGTCTACAATGAGCAGTTCTTC.

The gene calls are TRBV4-1 and TRBJ2-7; 10 nucleotides match TRBD2. Trimming at V came to 3 bases and at J to 3 bases, leaving 8 bases not matched to a gene. The CDR3 contains 16 residues. CDR1 is MGHRA, CDR2 YSYEKL, per germline. CDR3 amino acids: CASSHELAGPYYEQYF. The CDR3 nucleotides are TGCGCCAGCAGCCACGAACTAGCGGGGCCCTACTACGAGCAGTACTTC.

In its sample, this clone was seen a few times. The chain combines TRBV3-1 (or the pseudogene TRBV3-2) with TRBJ1-2; D uncertain. Per germline, CDR1 LGHDT and CDR2 YNNKEL (reference sequence). Trimming cost V 6 bases and J 8 bases, with 10 bases left between them. This CDR3 has 11 residues. The CDR3 here is CASRLKSGYTF. The CDR3 DNA follows: TGTGCCAGCAGATTAAAAAGCGGCTACACCTTC.

In this sample, this clone turned up once. J is TRBJ1-6 and V is TRBV5-1; D remains unclear. CDR3 length: 16 amino acids. From germline, CDR1 is SGHRS and CDR2 YFSETQ. Trimming shortened V by 0 bases and J by 5 bases, and 12 bases separated the two germline ends. CDR3 residues: CASSLESGVNNSPLHF. The CDR3 nucleotides are TGCGCCAGCAGCTTGGAGTCAGGTGTCAATAATTCACCCCTCCACTTT.

Here the CDR3 reads CASTPKQGPRNTDTQYF. In DNA form, the CDR3 reads TGTGCCAGCACCCCTAAACAGGGGCCACGCAACACAGATACGCAGTATTTT. The chain recombines TRBV5-4 with TRBJ2-3; 7 bases align to TRBD1. V trimming: 6 bases; J trimming: 2 bases; junction bases outside the gene matches: 15. The germline CDR1 and CDR2 sequences are SGHNT and YYREEE (reference sequence). The CDR3 totals 17 residues.

The chain recombines TRBV19 with TRBJ1-1; D uncertain. Deletions cut 7 bases from V and 6 bases from J, with 18 bases between. This CDR3 contains 14 residues. Germline loops: CDR1 LNHDA, CDR2 SQIVND (reference sequence). The CDR3 reads CASTGASFGAEAFF. Written as DNA, the CDR3 is TGTGCCAGTACCGGTGCGTCGTTCGGGGCTGAAGCTTTCTTT. The whole variable domain, remainder taken from reference TRBV19 and TRBJ1-1, is DGGITQSPKYLFRKEGQNVTLSCEQNLNHDAMYWYRQDPGQGLRLIYYSQIVNDFQKGDIAEGYSVSREKKESFPLTVTSAQKNPTAFYLCASTGASFGAEAFFGQGTRLTVV.

The chain carries TRBV21-1 and TRBJ2-5; TRBD2 is the table's D call and was not checked against the DNA. TRBV21-1 is shown as a pseudogene. The CDR3 extends over 17 amino acids. In DNA form, the CDR3 reads TGTGCCAGCAGCAAATACGGGCGACTAGCGGGGCAAGAGACCCAGTACTTC. This translates into CASSKYGRLAGQETQYF.

With regard to this clone: In the same sample, other DNA sequences code for this CDR3. This rearrangement joins TRBV19 to TRBJ1-1; TRBD1 matches at 8 bases. The V gene's germline CDR1 is LNHDA and CDR2 SQIVND (reference sequence). The J segment lost 5 bases and the V segment lost 8 bases, leaving 7 bases of the junction unmatched. The CDR3 has 13 residues. CDR3 sequence (DNA): TGTGCCAGTTCAGGACAGGGAGGTACTGAAGCTTTCTTT. The encoded protein is CASSGQGGTEAFF. The variable domain in full, completed from reference TRBV19 and TRBJ1-1, reads DGGITQSPKYLFRKEGQNVTLSCEQNLNHDAMYWYRQDPGQGLRLIYYSQIVNDFQKGDIAEGYSVSREKKESFPLTVTSAQKNPTAFYLCASSGQGGTEAFFGQGTRLTVV.

About this clone: This sample also contains other DNA sequences that code for the same CDR3. This chain connects TRBV5-1 to TRBJ1-1; D is perhaps TRBD1 (6 bases). Germline V gene data show CDR1 as SGHRS and CDR2 as YFSETQ. V shed 2 bases and J shed 1 base, with 12 bases lying between them. This CDR3 spans 15 amino acids. The CDR3 bases are TGCGCCAGCAGCTTAACTGGGGGCGGGAACACTGAAGCTTTCTTT. This sequence encodes CASSLTGGGNTEAFF.